The sequence of this TCR beta chain was determined in a study of T cells in women clearing cervical HPV infection. Study-level background: For cases, blood was sampled a median about 150 days after lesion detection, interquartile range roughly 80 to 230 days.

immunoSEQ multiplex PCR used an average of roughly 1,100 ng genomic DNA. The assay was immunoSEQ multiplex PCR, and TCRdb's table has in-frame clones only and misses some. This sample carries tens of thousands of clones, with roughly 10% going to the ten biggest clones. On this clone: Its antigen is unknown. Read data end 3 residues before the CDR3 end; the end is taken from the germline J gene.

General study findings and limits: Controls had more TRBV6-7 (approximately 0.15%) than cases (around 0.11%). T-cell numbers per sample were unknown and may explain richness differences.

Trimming stripped 1 base from V and 6 bases from J, with 13 bases between. The CDR3 has 15 amino acids. CDR1 is SEHNR and CDR2 is FQNEAQ in the germline V gene (reference sequence). The receptor comes from a woman between 18 and 70 years old with a cervical HPV16 infection that either progressed to CIN3+ or cleared (not recorded which). The source material was blood buffy coat. The chain links TRBV7-9 to TRBJ1-5; D perhaps matches TRBD1 (5 bases). Incomplete CDR3 DNA: TGTGCCAGCAGCTTAGGGTGGGGGGTTCCTCAGCCC. Protein product: CASSLGWGVPQP. The whole CDR3 is CASSLGWGVPQPQHF. The complete variable domain, with remaining parts taken from reference TRBV7-9 and TRBJ1-5, reads DTGVSQNPRHKITKRGQNVTFRCDPISEHNRLYWYRQTLGQGPEFLTYFQNEAQLEKSRLLSDRFSAERPKGSFSTLEIQRTEQGDSAMYLCASSLGWGVPQPQHFGDGTRLSIL.